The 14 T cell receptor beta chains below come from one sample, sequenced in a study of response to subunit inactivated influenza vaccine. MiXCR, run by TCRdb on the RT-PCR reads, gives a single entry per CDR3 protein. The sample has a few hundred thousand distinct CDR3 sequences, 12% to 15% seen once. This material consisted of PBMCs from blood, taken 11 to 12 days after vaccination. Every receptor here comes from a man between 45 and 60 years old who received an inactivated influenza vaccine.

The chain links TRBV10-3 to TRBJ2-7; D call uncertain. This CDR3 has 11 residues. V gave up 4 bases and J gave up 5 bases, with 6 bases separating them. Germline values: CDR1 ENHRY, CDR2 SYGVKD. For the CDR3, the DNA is TGTGCCATCAGTGTTGGGGACGAGCAGTACTTC. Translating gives CAISVGDEQYF.

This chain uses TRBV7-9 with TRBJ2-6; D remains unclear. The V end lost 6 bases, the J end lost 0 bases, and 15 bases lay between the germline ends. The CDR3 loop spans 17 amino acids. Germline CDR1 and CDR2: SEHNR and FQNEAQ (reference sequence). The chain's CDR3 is CASSKQRFRSGANVLTF. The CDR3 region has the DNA TGTGCCAGCAGTAAACAACGGTTCCGCTCTGGGGCCAACGTCCTGACTTTC.

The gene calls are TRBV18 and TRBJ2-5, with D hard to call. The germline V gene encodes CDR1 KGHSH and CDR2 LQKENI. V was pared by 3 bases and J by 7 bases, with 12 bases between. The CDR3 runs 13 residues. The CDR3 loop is CASSPPDLGTQYF. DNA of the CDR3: TGTGCCAGCTCACCCCCGGACCTTGGGACCCAGTACTTC.

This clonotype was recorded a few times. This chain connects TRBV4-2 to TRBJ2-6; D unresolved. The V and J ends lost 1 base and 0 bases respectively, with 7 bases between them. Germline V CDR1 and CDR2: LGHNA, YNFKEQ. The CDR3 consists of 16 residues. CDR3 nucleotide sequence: TGTGCCAGCAGCCAAGTCCCCTCCTCTGGGGCCAACGTCCTGACTTTC. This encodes CASSQVPSSGANVLTF.

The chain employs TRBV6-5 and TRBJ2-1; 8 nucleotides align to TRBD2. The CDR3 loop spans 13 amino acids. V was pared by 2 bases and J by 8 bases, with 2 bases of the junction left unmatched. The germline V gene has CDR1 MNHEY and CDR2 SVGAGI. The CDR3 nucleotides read TGTGCCAGCAGTTACGGAGCGGGAGATGAGCAGTTCTTC. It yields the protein CASSYGAGDEQFF.

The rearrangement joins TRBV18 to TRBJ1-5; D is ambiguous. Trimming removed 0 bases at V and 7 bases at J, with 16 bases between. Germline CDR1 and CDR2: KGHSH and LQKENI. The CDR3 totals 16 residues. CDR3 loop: CASSPPSSGRAQPQHF. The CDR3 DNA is TGTGCCAGCTCACCACCGTCTTCCGGGAGGGCGCAGCCCCAGCATTTT. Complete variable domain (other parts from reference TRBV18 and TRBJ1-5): NAGVMQNPRHLVRRRGQEARLRCSPMKGHSHVYWYRQLPEEGLKFMVYLQKENIIDESGMPKERFSAEFPKEGPSILRIQQVVRGDSAAYFCASSPPSSGRAQPQHFGDGTRLSIL.

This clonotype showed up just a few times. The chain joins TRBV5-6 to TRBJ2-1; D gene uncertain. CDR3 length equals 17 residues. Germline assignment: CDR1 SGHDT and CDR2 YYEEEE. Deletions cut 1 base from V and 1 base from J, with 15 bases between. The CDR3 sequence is CASSLFRPLGSYNEQFF. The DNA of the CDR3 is TGTGCCAGCAGCTTGTTTCGGCCCCTAGGGTCCTACAATGAGCAGTTCTTC.

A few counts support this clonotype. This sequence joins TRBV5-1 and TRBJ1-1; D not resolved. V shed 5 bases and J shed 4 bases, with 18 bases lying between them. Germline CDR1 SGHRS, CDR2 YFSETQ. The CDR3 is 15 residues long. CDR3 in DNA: TGCGCCAGCAGGTTAAGGTCTACCGCCGGCACTGAAGCTTTCTTT. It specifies CASRLRSTAGTEAFF.

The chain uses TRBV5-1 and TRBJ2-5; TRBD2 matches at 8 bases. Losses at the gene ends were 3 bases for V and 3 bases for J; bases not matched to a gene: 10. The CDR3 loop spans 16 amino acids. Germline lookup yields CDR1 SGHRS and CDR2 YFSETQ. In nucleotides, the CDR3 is TGCGCCAGCAGCTCCACCACCGGGACTAGAGAAGAGACCCAGTACTTC. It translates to CASSSTTGTREETQYF. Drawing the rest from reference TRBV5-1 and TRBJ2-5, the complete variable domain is KAGVTQTPRYLIKTRGQQVTLSCSPISGHRSVSWYQQTPGQGLQFLFEYFSETQRNKGNFPGRFSGRQFSNSRSEMNVSTLELGDSALYLCASSSTTGTREETQYFGPGTRLLVL.

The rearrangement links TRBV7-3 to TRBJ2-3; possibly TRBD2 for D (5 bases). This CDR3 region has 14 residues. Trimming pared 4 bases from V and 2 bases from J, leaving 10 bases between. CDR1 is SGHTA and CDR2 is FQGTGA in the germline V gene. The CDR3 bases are TGTGCCAGCAGCTCCGGACTGCACACAGATACGCAGTATTTT. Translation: CASSSGLHTDTQYF.

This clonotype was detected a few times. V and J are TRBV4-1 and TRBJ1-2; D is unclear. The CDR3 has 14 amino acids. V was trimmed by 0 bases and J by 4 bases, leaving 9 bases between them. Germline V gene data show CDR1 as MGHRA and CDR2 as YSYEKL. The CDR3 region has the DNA TGCGCCAGCAGCCAAGATCAAGGACCCTATGGCTACACCTTC. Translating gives CASSQDQGPYGYTF.

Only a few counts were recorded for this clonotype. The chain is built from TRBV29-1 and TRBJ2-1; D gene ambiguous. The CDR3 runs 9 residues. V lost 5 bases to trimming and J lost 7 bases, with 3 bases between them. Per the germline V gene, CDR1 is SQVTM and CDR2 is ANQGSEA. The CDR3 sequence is CSVSNEQFF. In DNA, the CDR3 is TGCAGCGTTTCGAATGAGCAGTTCTTC.

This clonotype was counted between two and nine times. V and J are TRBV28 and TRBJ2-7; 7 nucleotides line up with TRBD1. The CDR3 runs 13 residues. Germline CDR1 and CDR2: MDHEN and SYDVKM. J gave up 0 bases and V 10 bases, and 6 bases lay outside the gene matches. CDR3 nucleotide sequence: TGTGCCACCGAGACAGGGAACTCCTACGAGCAGTACTTC. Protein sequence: CATETGNSYEQYF.

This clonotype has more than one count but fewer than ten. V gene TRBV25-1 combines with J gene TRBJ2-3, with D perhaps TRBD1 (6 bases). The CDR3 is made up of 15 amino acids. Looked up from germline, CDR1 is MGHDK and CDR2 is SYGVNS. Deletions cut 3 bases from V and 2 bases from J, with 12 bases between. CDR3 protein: CASSDTGLNTDTQYF. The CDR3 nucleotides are TGTGCCAGCAGTGATACAGGGCTAAACACAGATACGCAGTATTTT.